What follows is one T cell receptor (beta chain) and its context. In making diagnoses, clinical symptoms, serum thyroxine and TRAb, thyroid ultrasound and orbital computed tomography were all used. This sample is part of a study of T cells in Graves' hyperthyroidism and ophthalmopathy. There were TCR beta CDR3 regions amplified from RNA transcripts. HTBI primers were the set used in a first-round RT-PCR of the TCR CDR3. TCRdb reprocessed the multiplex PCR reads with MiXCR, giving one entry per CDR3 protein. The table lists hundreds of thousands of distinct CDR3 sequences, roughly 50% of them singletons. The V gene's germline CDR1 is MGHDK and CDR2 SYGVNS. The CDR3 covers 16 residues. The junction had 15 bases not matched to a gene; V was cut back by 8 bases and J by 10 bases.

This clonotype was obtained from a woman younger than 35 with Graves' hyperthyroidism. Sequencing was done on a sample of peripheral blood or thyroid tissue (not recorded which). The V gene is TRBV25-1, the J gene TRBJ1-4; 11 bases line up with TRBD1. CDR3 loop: CASLSLPGTGGGKLFF. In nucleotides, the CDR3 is TGTGCCAGCTTATCGTTACCAGGGACAGGGGGTGGAAAACTGTTTTTT. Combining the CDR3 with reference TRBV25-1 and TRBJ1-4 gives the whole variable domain EADIYQTPRYLVIGTGKKITLECSQTMGHDKMYWYQQDPGMELHLIHYSYGVNSTEKGDLSSESTVSRIRTEHFPLTLESARPSHTSQYLCASLSLPGTGGGKLFFGSGTQLSVL.